These T cell receptor beta chains were read from a single sample in a study of blood T cell repertoires in COVID-19. The repertoire was sequenced with immunoSEQ multiplex PCR; TCRdb's copy has only in-frame clones and lacks some. The sample lists about 160,000 clones; about nine tenths were seen once. The sample consisted of peripheral blood. The receptor source for this set is a man younger than 35 with acute or convalescent COVID-19. CDR3s include the opening cysteine and the closing phenylalanine or tryptophan. A D gene is named only where the DNA matches it firmly. Clone size is shown for a subset of rows, as once, few, many or a class of expanded clone.

v_gene	d_gene	abundance	j_gene	CDR3aa	CDR3nt
TRBV5-6	TRBD1	-	TRBJ1-5	CASSLTSGGWDQPQHF	TGTGCCAGCAGCTTGACCTCAGGGGGTTGGGATCAGCCCCAGCATTTT
TRBV7-9	-	-	TRBJ2-5	CASSFTAVNQETQYF	TGTGCCAGCAGCTTCACAGCCGTCAACCAAGAGACCCAGTACTTC
TRBV30	-	-	TRBJ2-7	CACSRGNLYEQYF	TGTGCCTGCTCAAGGGGCAATCTCTACGAGCAGTACTTC
TRBV5-6	-	few	TRBJ1-2	CASSPYVLRGTNYGYTF	TGTGCCAGCAGCCCGTACGTCCTTCGGGGGACTAACTATGGCTACACCTTC
TRBV6-6	-	-	TRBJ1-4	CASSYGTPGANEKLFF	TGTGCCAGCAGTTACGGGACACCTGGGGCTAATGAAAAACTGTTTTTT
TRBV30	-	-	TRBJ1-1	CAWSLQTNTEAFF	TGTGCCTGGAGTCTCCAGACTAACACTGAAGCTTTCTTT
TRBV15	TRBD1	-	TRBJ2-7	CATSLTGVSYEQYF	TGTGCCACCAGTTTGACAGGGGTTTCCTACGAGCAGTACTTC
TRBV24-1	TRBD2	-	TRBJ2-1	CATSNNRLAGGMSSYNEQFF	TGTGCCACCAGCAACAACCGACTAGCGGGAGGGATGAGCTCCTACAATGAGCAGTTCTTC
TRBV7-7	-	-	TRBJ1-1	CASSLWLNTEAFF	TGTGCCAGCAGCTTATGGCTGAACACTGAAGCTTTCTTT
TRBV7-2	TRBD1	-	TRBJ1-4	CASSSQGAGEKLFF	TGTGCCAGCAGCTCCCAGGGGGCGGGTGAAAAACTGTTTTTT
TRBV3-1/TRBV3-2	-	-	TRBJ1-1	CASSQAYGGAATEAFF	TGTGCCAGCAGCCAAGCCTACGGAGGAGCAGCGACTGAAGCTTTCTTT
TRBV5-1	TRBD1	-	TRBJ2-7	CASSLDRGYYEQYF	TGCGCCAGCAGCTTGGACAGGGGTTACTACGAGCAGTACTTC
TRBV5-4	TRBD1	once	TRBJ2-7	CASSYSGGQPYEQYF	TGTGCCAGCAGCTACTCAGGGGGCCAGCCCTACGAGCAGTACTTC
TRBV7-8	TRBD2	-	TRBJ2-7	CASSPELAAFSYEQYF	TGTGCCAGCAGCCCGGAACTAGCGGCGTTCTCCTACGAGCAGTACTTC
TRBV6-5	-	-	TRBJ1-6	CASSSGTIPSPLHF	TGTGCCAGCAGTTCCGGGACTATACCCTCACCCCTCCACTTT
TRBV5-1	-	-	TRBJ2-2	CASSPGQNTGELFF	TGCGCCAGCAGCCCGGGACAGAACACCGGGGAGCTGTTTTTT
TRBV3-1/TRBV3-2	-	-	TRBJ1-1	CASSQGAGANTEAFF	TGTGCCAGCAGCCAAGGGGCGGGTGCGAACACTGAAGCTTTCTTT
TRBV5-1	TRBD1	-	TRBJ2-6	CASSFKQGAASSGANVLTF	TGCGCCAGCAGCTTCAAACAGGGGGCCGCTAGCTCTGGGGCCAACGTCCTGACTTTC
TRBV30	TRBD1	-	TRBJ2-3	CAWRSGQGSTDTQYF	TGTGCCTGGAGGTCAGGACAGGGGAGCACAGATACGCAGTATTTT
TRBV6-5	-	-	TRBJ2-7	CASKEVGGLNYEQYF	TGTGCCAGCAAGGAGGTCGGAGGCCTTAACTACGAGCAGTACTTC